The T cell receptor beta chain described here comes from a study of cytomegalovirus exposure and HLA in healthy donors. Whole-study findings and limits: TCR beta chains numbering some 160 were designated cytomegalovirus-associated.

Measured with immunoSEQ multiplex PCR; TCRdb has only the in-frame clones, and not every one. The sample comprises roughly 300,000 clones, about nine tenths of which are singletons, and over 1% rests with the top ten. Note on this clone: What it binds is not known.

The receptor was derived from a woman aged 30 to 39 in good health and CMV-seropositive. Sequenced material: PBMCs.

This chain's CDR3 is CATSRETGNYGYTF. CDR3 DNA sequence: TGTGCCACCAGCAGAGAGACGGGAAACTATGGCTACACCTTC. The rearrangement joins TRBV15 to TRBJ1-2; no clear D. The CDR3 loop spans 14 amino acids. Trimming cost V 0 bases and J 2 bases, with 7 bases left between them. The germline V gene encodes CDR1 LNHNV and CDR2 YYDKDF (reference sequence).